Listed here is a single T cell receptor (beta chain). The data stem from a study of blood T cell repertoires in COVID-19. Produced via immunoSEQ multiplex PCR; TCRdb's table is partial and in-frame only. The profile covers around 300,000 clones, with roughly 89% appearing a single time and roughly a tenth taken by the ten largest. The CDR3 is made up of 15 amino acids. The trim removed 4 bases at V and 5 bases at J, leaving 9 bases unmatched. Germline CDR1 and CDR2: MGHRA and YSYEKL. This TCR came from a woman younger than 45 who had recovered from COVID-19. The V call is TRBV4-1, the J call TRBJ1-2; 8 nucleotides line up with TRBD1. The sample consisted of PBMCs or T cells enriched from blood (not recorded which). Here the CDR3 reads CASSPPGQGGYGYTF. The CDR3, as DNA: TGCGCCAGCAGCCCCCCCGGACAGGGCGGGTATGGCTACACCTTC.